These T cell receptor beta chains were read from a single sample in a study of OX40 agonist ivuxolimab in advanced cancers. Clones were sequenced by immunoSEQ multiplex PCR, and TCRdb holds only the in-frame ones, with some missing. The sample has tens of thousands of clones; 70% to 85% are singletons. This sample comprised CD4+ or CD8+ T cells sorted from blood, obtained in a trial of the OX40 agonist ivuxolimab. These receptors came from an adult with an advanced solid tumor such as melanoma, head and neck, liver or kidney cancer. The CDR3 runs from the conserved cysteine through the conserved F or W. The D gene is left open where the match is weak. Rows may omit the clone size; those that give it use once, few, many or a size class.

- TRBJ1-1 TRBV11-3 - TGTGCCAGCAGCCCCTCGGGGGCGAACACTGAAGCTTTCTTT CASSPSGANTEAFF
- TRBJ1-1 TRBV19 - TGTGCCAGTAGTGACGGACAGAAAATGAACACTGAAGCTTTCTTT CASSDGQKMNTEAFF
- TRBJ2-7 TRBV21-1 - TGTGCCAGCAGCACCTTTTGGGGTCCCTCCTACGAGCAGTACTTC CASSTFWGPSYEQYF
- TRBJ1-6 TRBV7-9 - TGTGCCAGCAGCTTGTATAACTCTAATTCACCCCTCCACTTT CASSLYNSNSPLHF
- TRBJ2-1 TRBV2 TRBD2 TGTGCCAGCAGCCCCCTAGCGGGGGGGCCGAATGAGCAGTTCTTC CASSPLAGGPNEQFF
- TRBJ2-7 TRBV7-9 - TGTGCCCTACCACCCGCCATTCACTCCTACGAGCAGTACTTC CALPPAIHSYEQYF
- TRBJ1-1 TRBV5-6 - TGTGCCAGCAGCTTGGGGGGGCGGCGGACTGAAGCTTTCTTT CASSLGGRRTEAFF
- TRBJ1-5 TRBV10-3 TRBD1 TGTGCCATCAGTGTTGGACTCCAGGGGGGACAAGGGCCCCAGCATTTT CAISVGLQGGQGPQHF
- TRBJ1-1 TRBV6-5 - TGTGCCAGCAGTTATGACCTGAACACTGAAGCTTTCTTT CASSYDLNTEAFF
few TRBJ1-1 TRBV30 - TGTGCCTGGCAAAAGAACACTGAAGCTTTCTTT CAWQKNTEAFF
- TRBJ1-1 TRBV6-5 - TGTGCCAGCAGTTGGGACGTGTCGAACACTGAAGCTTTCTTT CASSWDVSNTEAFF
- TRBJ2-7 TRBV10-2 - TGCGCCTCCGGGGCCTTCGAGCAGTACTTC CASGAFEQYF
- TRBJ1-1 TRBV7-4 - TGTGCCAGCAGCTTAGGGCCCGCGGAGAACACTGAAGCTTTCTTT CASSLGPAENTEAFF
- TRBJ2-2 TRBV6-5 - TGTGCCAGCAGTGCGCGCAGGGACCCCGGGGAGCTGTTTTTT CASSARRDPGELFF
- TRBJ2-5 TRBV9 TRBD1 TGTGCCAGCAGCTTTCAGCAGGGGGCTCGGGAGACCCAGTACTTC CASSFQQGARETQYF
- TRBJ2-7 TRBV30 TRBD1 TGTGCCTGGAGTCCCCGACAGGGGGCGCAACACGAGCAGTACTTC CAWSPRQGAQHEQYF
- TRBJ1-5 TRBV5-3 - TGTGCCAGCAGCCGTGGACGAGGCCTTACTCAGCCCCAGCATTTT CASSRGRGLTQPQHF
- TRBJ2-7 TRBV5-1 TRBD2 TGCGCCAGCAGTCTTTTAGCGGGGGGCTCCTACGAGCAGTACTTC CASSLLAGGSYEQYF
- TRBJ2-6 TRBV13 - TGTGCCAGCAGCTTAGTTAGTGGGGCCAACGTCCTGACTTTC CASSLVSGANVLTF
once TRBJ1-3 TRBV30 - TGTGCCTGGAGTGTACAGGTTCTGGGAAACACCATATATTTT CAWSVQVLGNTIYF
- TRBJ1-2 TRBV4-3 - TGCGCCAGCAGCCAGGAGGGGGAAACGCCGGGCTATGGCTACACCTTC CASSQEGETPGYGYTF
- TRBJ1-1 TRBV7-2 - TGTGCCAGCAGCTTTGATGGGCGAAACGCGAGCACTGAAGCTTTCTTT CASSFDGRNASTEAFF
- TRBJ2-1 TRBV11-3 - TGTGCCAGCAGCTTAGAGGGACAGCAGTTCTTC CASSLEGQQFF
- TRBJ1-6 TRBV5-4 - TGTGCCAGCAGCTCCGATGAAGGGCAGGGGCATTCACCCCTCCACTTT CASSSDEGQGHSPLHF
- TRBJ1-2 TRBV10-3 TRBD1 TGTGCCATCACCCCTACTGACAGGGAGTCTGGCTACACCTTC CAITPTDRESGYTF
- TRBJ2-2 TRBV7-2 TRBD2 TGTGCCAGCAGCTTATGGGGACTAGCGGGGGCGGTTAGCACCGGGGAGCTGTTTTTT CASSLWGLAGAVSTGELFF
- TRBJ1-6 TRBV7-2 - TGTGCCAGCAGCCCAGAGGGTACAGGAGCGAATTCACCCCTCCACTTT CASSPEGTGANSPLHF
- TRBJ2-5 TRBV19 - TGTGCCAGCTCTCTTGGCGGGGCGGGGATCCAAGAGACCCAGTACTTC CASSLGGAGIQETQYF
- TRBJ1-5 TRBV6-1 - TGTGCCAGCAGCCCCACGGGCGGCAATCAGCCCCAGCATTTT CASSPTGGNQPQHF
- TRBJ2-5 TRBV7-2 TRBD2 TGTGCCAGCAGCTCCGATAGCGGGGGGGCCGCAGAGACCCAGTACTTC CASSSDSGGAAETQYF
- TRBJ2-6 TRBV7-2 - TGTGCCAGCAGCCTTAACTCTGGGGCCAACGTCCTGACTTTC CASSLNSGANVLTF
few TRBJ1-1 TRBV18 - TGTGCCAGCTCGCCCAGTTCTGCGGACACTGAAGCTTTCTTT CASSPSSADTEAFF
- TRBJ2-1 TRBV7-3 TRBD2 TGTGCCAGCAGCTTAACAGGAGCGGGGGCCTACAATGAGCAGTTCTTC CASSLTGAGAYNEQFF
- TRBJ1-3 TRBV4-3 - TGCGCCAGCAGCCAAGATTCTGGGGTGGGGCTGGGAAACACCATATATTTT CASSQDSGVGLGNTIYF
once TRBJ2-1 TRBV7-7 TRBD1 TGTGCTAGCAGCCCCGACAGGGACGCCGGCAATGAGCAGTTCTTC CASSPDRDAGNEQFF
- TRBJ1-3 TRBV5-1 TRBD1 TGCGCCAGCAGCTTGGGGACAGGGGGCACTGGAAACACCATATATTTT CASSLGTGGTGNTIYF
- TRBJ1-2 TRBV18 - TGTGCCAGCTCCCAGACCGTGGGTTTCTATGGCTACACCTTC CASSQTVGFYGYTF
- TRBJ1-2 TRBV4-3 TRBD1 TGCGCCAGCAGCCAAGGACAGGGGGAGGGTATCTATGGCTACACCTTC CASSQGQGEGIYGYTF
few TRBJ1-2 TRBV30 - TGTGCCTGGACAGGGAACTATGGCTACACCTTC CAWTGNYGYTF
- TRBJ1-1 TRBV30 - TGTGCCTGTTATAAAAGGACCTCTCTGTCGGAAGCTTTCTTT CACYKRTSLSEAFF
- TRBJ2-3 TRBV7-2 - TGTGCCAGCTCCTCCCGGGATACGCAGTATTTT CASSSRDTQYF
few TRBJ1-3 TRBV7-8 - TGTGCCAGCAGCCCCTACAGGGTTGGAAACACCATATATTTT CASSPYRVGNTIYF
- TRBJ2-1 TRBV7-3 TRBD1 TGTGCCAGCAGCTTAAACCAGGGGGATGAGCAGTTCTTC CASSLNQGDEQFF
- TRBJ1-4 TRBV7-2 - TGTGCCAGCAGCTCCCCGAGGGAGGGTGAAAAACTGTTTTTT CASSSPREGEKLFF
- TRBJ1-5 TRBV6-6 - TGTGCCAGCAATTTAAGGGACGGCGATCAGCCCCAGCATTTT CASNLRDGDQPQHF
many TRBJ2-5 TRBV2 - TGTGCCAGCAGTGAAGCCCCCGACGGCCCGACGACCCAGTACTTC CASSEAPDGPTTQYF
- TRBJ2-3 TRBV9 TRBD2 TGTGCCAGCAGCGTAGCCGATAGGGGAGCGGGGGGGCACACAGATACGCAGTATTTT CASSVADRGAGGHTDTQYF
- TRBJ2-3 TRBV6-5 TRBD2 TGTGCCAGCAGGAACCTAGCGGGGAGTGCAGATACGCAGTATTTT CASRNLAGSADTQYF
- TRBJ1-2 TRBV7-2 - TGTGCCAGCAGCTTAGAGAGTTCTTATGGCTACACCTTC CASSLESSYGYTF
- TRBJ1-2 TRBV6-1 - TGTGCCAGCAGTGAAGACCCCCGCGCGCGGGGCGGCTACACCTTC CASSEDPRARGGYTF
medium-sized TRBJ2-7 TRBV18 TRBD1 TGTGCCAGCGGCGACAGGGAGTTCGAGCAGTACTTC CASGDREFEQYF
- TRBJ2-1 TRBV19 TRBD2 TGTGCCAGTAGTATAGAGGGGGGGATACCCTACAATGAGCAGTTCTTC CASSIEGGIPYNEQFF
- TRBJ2-5 TRBV4-2 - TGTGCCAGCAGCCAAGACTTAGAGACCCAGTACTTC CASSQDLETQYF
few TRBJ2-1 TRBV19 TRBD2 TGTGCCAGTAGTATAAGACTAGCGGGGGCCCAATCCTACAATGAGCAGTTCTTC CASSIRLAGAQSYNEQFF
- TRBJ2-5 TRBV7-2 - TGTGCCAGCAGCCCCCCCGGCTCCCAAGTTTCAGAGACCCAGTACTTC CASSPPGSQVSETQYF
- TRBJ1-4 TRBV7-2 - TGTGCCAGCAGCTTATCCCCCTTTAATGAAAAACTGTTTTTT CASSLSPFNEKLFF